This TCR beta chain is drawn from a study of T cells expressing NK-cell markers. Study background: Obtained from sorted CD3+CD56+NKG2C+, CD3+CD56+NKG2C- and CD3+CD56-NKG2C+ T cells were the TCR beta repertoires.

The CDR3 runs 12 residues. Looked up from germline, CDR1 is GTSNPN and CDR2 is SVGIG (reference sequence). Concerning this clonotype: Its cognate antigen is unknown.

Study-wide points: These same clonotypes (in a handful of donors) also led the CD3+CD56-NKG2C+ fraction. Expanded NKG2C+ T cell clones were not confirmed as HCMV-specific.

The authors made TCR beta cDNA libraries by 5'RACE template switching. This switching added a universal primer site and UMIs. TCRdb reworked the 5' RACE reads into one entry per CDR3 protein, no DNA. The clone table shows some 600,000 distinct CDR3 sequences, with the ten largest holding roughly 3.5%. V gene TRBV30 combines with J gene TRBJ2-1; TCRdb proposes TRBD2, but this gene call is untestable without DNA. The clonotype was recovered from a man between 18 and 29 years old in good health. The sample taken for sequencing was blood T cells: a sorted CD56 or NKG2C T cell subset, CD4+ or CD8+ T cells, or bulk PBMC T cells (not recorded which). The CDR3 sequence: CAWSPLAGVSFF. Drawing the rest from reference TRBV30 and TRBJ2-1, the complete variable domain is SQTIHQWPATLVQPVGSPLSLECTVEGTSNPNLYWYRQAAGRGLQLLFYSVGIGQISSEVPQNLSASRPQDRQFILSSKKLLLSDSGFYLCAWSPLAGVSFFGPGTRLTVL.